The rows below give T cell receptor beta chains drawn from one sample of a study of blood T cell repertoires in COVID-19. The table came from immunoSEQ multiplex PCR; TCRdb's copy has only in-frame clones and leaves some out. The sample carries 200,000 to 250,000 clones, 85% recorded once. Sequenced material: peripheral blood. The receptors were gathered from a woman between 65 and 79 years old with COVID-19, enrolled during active disease. The CDR3 runs from the conserved cysteine through the conserved F or W. The order of the fields is V gene, D gene, J gene, clone size, CDR3 protein, CDR3 DNA. D genes are given only for firm matches. Clone size is shown for a subset of rows, as once, few, many or a class of expanded clone.

TRBV29-1	.	TRBJ2-5	.	CSVEMPRGQETQYF	TGCAGCGTTGAAATGCCTAGGGGGCAAGAGACCCAGTACTTC
TRBV6-2/TRBV6-3	TRBD1	TRBJ2-7	.	CASSQDRGVSYEQYF	TGTGCCAGCAGCCAGGACAGGGGCGTCTCCTACGAGCAGTACTTC
TRBV4-3	.	TRBJ1-2	.	CASSPDGQVGSGYTF	TGCGCCAGCAGCCCCGACGGGCAGGTTGGGAGTGGCTACACCTTC
TRBV2	TRBD1	TRBJ1-2	.	CASLRDRGESGYTF	TGTGCCAGCCTTCGGGACAGGGGTGAATCTGGCTACACCTTC
TRBV6-1	TRBD1	TRBJ2-7	.	CASSAPGTGGTIYEQYF	TGTGCCAGCAGTGCCCCCGGGACAGGGGGAACCATTTACGAGCAGTACTTC
TRBV19	.	TRBJ2-2	.	CASSTTGNTGELFF	TGTGCCAGTAGTACAACAGGGAACACCGGGGAGCTGTTTTTT
TRBV9	TRBD1	TRBJ1-4	.	CASSVDPGGFEKLFF	TGTGCCAGCAGCGTAGATCCAGGGGGCTTTGAAAAACTGTTTTTT
TRBV29-1	.	TRBJ1-1	.	CSARPTGQANTEAFF	TGCAGCGCTCGACCAACGGGACAAGCGAACACTGAAGCTTTCTTT
TRBV27	TRBD2	TRBJ2-7	.	CASSPFSGLAGIYEQYF	TGTGCCAGCAGTCCGTTTTCGGGACTAGCGGGAATTTACGAGCAGTACTTC
TRBV19	TRBD1	TRBJ1-4	.	CASRRTGGANEKLFF	TGTGCCAGTAGAAGGACAGGGGGCGCCAATGAAAAACTGTTTTTT
TRBV5-1	.	TRBJ2-7	few	CASSAITGGGGSGRPYEQYF	TGCGCCAGCAGCGCAATCACAGGGGGCGGAGGTAGCGGGAGACCCTACGAGCAGTACTTC
TRBV5-8	TRBD1	TRBJ1-5	.	CASSYGQGGEPQHF	TGTGCCAGCAGCTACGGACAGGGTGGGGAGCCCCAGCATTTT
TRBV6-6	TRBD1	TRBJ2-7	.	CAFRIRDSSYEQYF	TGTGCCTTCCGAATAAGGGACAGCTCCTACGAGCAGTACTTC
TRBV5-4	.	TRBJ2-5	.	CASSLDGGPQETQYF	TGTGCCAGCAGCTTGGACGGGGGGCCCCAAGAGACCCAGTACTTC
TRBV6-2/TRBV6-3	TRBD1	TRBJ1-4	.	CASSRTGGKNEKLFF	TGTGCCAGCAGCCGCACAGGGGGCAAGAATGAAAAACTGTTTTTT
TRBV7-3	TRBD1	TRBJ2-7	.	CASSAKQGLEQYF	TGTGCCAGCAGCGCAAAACAGGGGCTCGAGCAGTACTTC
TRBV7-6	TRBD1	TRBJ2-7	.	CASSNDRGRNEQYF	TGTGCCAGCAGCAATGACAGGGGGCGAAACGAGCAGTACTTC
TRBV27	.	TRBJ2-2	.	CASSPLDSANTGELFF	TGTGCCAGCAGTCCGTTAGACAGTGCGAACACCGGGGAGCTGTTTTTT
TRBV11-2	.	TRBJ2-7	once	CASSLAAALAEQYF	TGTGCCAGCAGCTTGGCGGCGGCTTTGGCCGAGCAGTACTTC
TRBV5-5	.	TRBJ1-2	.	CASSLLGHSGNYGYTF	TGTGCCAGCAGCTTATTGGGACACTCAGGGAACTATGGCTACACCTTC
TRBV4-2	TRBD1	TRBJ1-5	.	CASSEPGQGPNQPQHF	TGTGCCAGCAGCGAACCGGGACAGGGGCCCAATCAGCCCCAGCATTTT
TRBV6-5	.	TRBJ2-1	.	CATRTFFNEQFF	TGTGCCACCCGGACTTTTTTCAATGAGCAGTTCTTC
TRBV3-1/TRBV3-2	.	TRBJ2-7	once	CASSLAAITSYEQYF	TGTGCCAGCAGCCTAGCGGCCATAACCTCCTACGAGCAGTACTTC